These 19 T cell receptor beta chains came from one sample sequenced in a study of a mutant IDH1 vaccine in newly diagnosed glioma. No antigens are known for them. The time point: week 11, during vaccination. A single vaccine dose contained 300 ug of mutant IDH1 20-mer peptide, and topical imiquimod was used with it. Produced via immunoSEQ multiplex PCR; TCRdb's table is partial and in-frame only. The sample lists tens of thousands of clones, around 82% seen once, with about 9.4% in the top ten. Material: PBMCs, obtained from a glioma patient whose treatment included an IDH1 peptide vaccine. The origin of the receptors is a woman between 18 and 30 years old with glioma.

The rearrangement links TRBV6-1 to TRBJ2-7; a weak D match, TRBD2 (6 bases). Between the trimmed V and J ends, which lost 4 bases and 2 bases, there was a span of 15 bases. The CDR3 is 15 amino acids. Germline CDR1 MNHNS, CDR2 SASEGT. CDR3 nucleotide sequence: TGTGCCAGCAGTGTAGAGTGGGGGGTTGCCTACGAGCAGTACTTC. It codes for CASSVEWGVAYEQYF.

This clone showed up just once. This rearrangement joins TRBV4-1 to TRBJ2-7; weak D call: TRBD2 (5 bases). Per the germline V gene, CDR1 is MGHRA and CDR2 is YSYEKL. The CDR3 runs 17 residues. Trimming cost V 1 base and J 9 bases, with 25 bases left between them. DNA of the CDR3: TGCGCCAGCAGCCAAGGACCGTCCAGGCCCCCTTACGAGGGGCAGTACTTC. The encoded protein is CASSQGPSRPPYEGQYF.

The CDR3 nucleotides read TGTGCCAGCAGACAGGGTAGCTCAGATACGCAGTATTTT. Translated, it gives CASRQGSSDTQYF. J is TRBJ2-3 and V is TRBV6-5, with a weak D call TRBD1 (6 bases). V lost 6 bases to trimming and J lost 4 bases, with 11 bases between them. The CDR3 length is 13 residues. Per germline, CDR1 MNHEY and CDR2 SVGAGI.

The table lists this clone with a count of one. The V gene is TRBV25-1, the J gene TRBJ1-1; no definite D call. V lost 1 base and J lost 1, with 10 bases in between. From germline, CDR1 is MGHDK and CDR2 SYGVNS. The CDR3 has 15 residues. This chain's CDR3 is CASSESVLSNTEAFF. CDR3 DNA sequence: TGTGCCAGCAGTGAATCCGTATTGTCGAACACTGAAGCTTTCTTT. The full variable domain, its missing parts supplied by reference TRBV25-1 and TRBJ1-1, is EADIYQTPRYLVIGTGKKITLECSQTMGHDKMYWYQQDPGMELHLIHYSYGVNSTEKGDLSSESTVSRIRTEHFPLTLESARPSHTSQYLCASSESVLSNTEAFFGQGTRLTVV.

This clone was picked up a small number of times. The rearrangement joins TRBV19 to TRBJ1-1, with TRBD1 matching over 9 bases. V shed 7 bases, J shed 5 bases, and the junction held 11 bases outside the gene matches. Germline values: CDR1 LNHDA, CDR2 SQIVND (reference sequence). There are 15 residues in the CDR3. The CDR3 DNA reads as TGTGCCAGTAATAGACCCGGGACAGGGAAAACTGAAGCTTTCTTT. Translation gives CASNRPGTGKTEAFF.

The chain employs TRBV6-5 and TRBJ1-1; 7 bases map to TRBD1. Germline CDR1 reads MNHEY; CDR2 reads SVGAGI. The CDR3 runs to 15 residues. Trimming at V came to 4 bases and at J to 4 bases, leaving 9 bases not matched to a gene. For the CDR3, the DNA is TGTGCCAGCAGTTCAAACGACAGGGCGGGCACTGAAGCTTTCTTT. Translating it yields CASSSNDRAGTEAFF.

This clone showed up just a few times. The J gene is TRBJ1-2, the V gene TRBV6-5, with D maybe TRBD1 (5 bases). There are 13 residues in the CDR3. V gave up 5 bases and J gave up 2 bases, with 9 bases separating them. Looked up from germline, CDR1 is MNHEY and CDR2 is SVGAGI. The CDR3, as DNA: TGTGCCAGCAGTCCCGACAGAAACTATGGCTACACCTTC. Amino acids: CASSPDRNYGYTF.

V gene TRBV7-6 combines with J gene TRBJ2-1; 10 bases map to TRBD1. Germline assignment: CDR1 SGHVS and CDR2 FNYEAQ. The V segment lost 5 bases and the J segment 4 bases; nucleotides outside the gene matches: 8. CDR3 length: 16 amino acids. CDR3 bases: TGTGCCAGCAGCGTCATCGGGACAGGGGAATACAATGAGCAGTTCTTC. This encodes CASSVIGTGEYNEQFF.

The rearrangement joins TRBV14 to TRBJ2-5, with 9 bases lining up with TRBD2. The V and J ends lost 5 bases and 1 base, in that order; junction bases with no gene match: 8. This CDR3 is built from 16 residues. CDR1 is SGHDN, CDR2 FVKESK, per germline. The CDR3 nucleotides are TGTGCCAGCAGCAGGCGGACTAGCGTTTTCCAAGAGACCCAGTACTTC. Its translation: CASSRRTSVFQETQYF.

This rearrangement joins TRBV7-8 to TRBJ1-1; TRBD1 might be the D (5 bases). Trimming took off 5 bases at V and 0 bases at J, with 13 bases between the two ends. Germline CDR1 and CDR2: SGHVS and FQNEAQ. The CDR3 is 15 amino acids. CDR3 coding DNA: TGTGCCAGCAGCCCCACATCGACAGTGAACACTGAAGCTTTCTTT. It codes for CASSPTSTVNTEAFF.

This clone was seen only a few times. The J gene is TRBJ1-3, the V gene TRBV6-5; 8 bases are a match to TRBD1. Germline values: CDR1 MNHEY, CDR2 SVGAGI. This CDR3 has 15 residues. V gave up 6 bases and J gave up 4 bases; unmatched junction bases: 8. The CDR3 sequence: CASRRSGGTGNTIYF. CDR3 DNA: TGTGCCAGCAGGCGGTCAGGGGGCACGGGAAACACCATATATTTT.

The V gene is TRBV19, the J gene TRBJ1-6; possible D gene TRBD1, 5 bases. The CDR3 loop spans 14 amino acids. Trimming took off 4 bases at V and 7 bases at J, with 11 bases between the two ends. Germline V gene lookup returns CDR1 LNHDA and CDR2 SQIVND (reference sequence). The CDR3 sequence: CASSTARGNSPLHF. The CDR3, as DNA: TGTGCCAGTAGTACCGCGAGGGGAAATTCACCCCTCCACTTT.

This clone has a handful of counts. V gene TRBV28 combines with J gene TRBJ1-5, with a tentative D call TRBD1 (5 bases). V was shortened by 2 bases and J by 5 bases, with 19 bases between the two germline ends. The CDR3 is 17 residues long. Germline assignment: CDR1 MDHEN and CDR2 SYDVKM. The CDR3 region has the DNA TGTGCCAGCAGTTTAAGCCCCCCGGGGGGAGGCGATCAGCCCCAGCATTTT. Protein: CASSLSPPGGGDQPQHF.

The chain combines TRBV7-9 with TRBJ1-1; no definite D call. Germline CDR1 and CDR2: SEHNR and FQNEAQ (reference sequence). There are 13 residues in the CDR3. The V and J ends lost 6 bases and 4 bases respectively, with 12 bases between them. DNA for the CDR3: TGTGCCAGCAGACACATACTAGGCACTGAAGCTTTCTTT. This translates into CASRHILGTEAFF.

The V call is TRBV5-4, the J call TRBJ2-5; D is perhaps TRBD1 (5 bases). The CDR3 is 14 residues long. The germline CDR1 and CDR2 sequences are SGHNT and YYREEE (reference sequence). Trimming cost V 4 bases and J 2 bases, with 12 bases left between them. In DNA form, the CDR3 reads TGTGCCAGCAGCCCTGACAGCCCGCAAGAGACCCAGTACTTC. Translated: CASSPDSPQETQYF.

The chain carries TRBV7-2 and TRBJ1-6; 11 nucleotides align to TRBD1. Trimming cost V 3 bases and J 13 bases; bases outside gene matches: 8. The CDR3 runs to 15 residues. The V gene's germline CDR1 is SGHTA and CDR2 FQGNSA. The CDR3 DNA is TGTGCCAGCAGCTTCGGAGGACAGGGGGCGGCCCCCCTCCACTTT. Protein: CASSFGGQGAAPLHF.

The genes are TRBV9 and TRBJ2-1; the match to TRBD2 covers 9 bases. CDR1 is SGDLS and CDR2 is YYNGEE in the germline V gene. The CDR3 is made up of 16 amino acids. After removal of 8 bases from V and 4 bases from J, the junction contained 13 bases not matched to a gene. The CDR3 region has the DNA TGTGCCAGTACGAGAGGCGGGGGGGCCCGGTACAATGAGCAGTTCTTC. Its translation: CASTRGGGARYNEQFF.

The rearrangement joins TRBV29-1 to TRBJ1-1; TRBD1 is a possible D gene (5 bases). The CDR3 has 14 amino acids. CDR1 and CDR2 (germline): SQVTM, ANQGSEA. V dropped 4 bases and J dropped 1 base, with 13 bases sitting between them. CDR3 sequence: CSVGTGTSNTEAFF. CDR3 nucleotide sequence: TGCAGCGTTGGGACCGGGACCTCGAACACTGAAGCTTTCTTT.

As DNA, the CDR3 is TGTGCCAGCAGGTCGGGGACAGGGGGCGGGGAGCAGTACTTC. Amino acids: CASRSGTGGGEQYF. V is TRBV27 and J is TRBJ2-7; TRBD1 matches 12 bases. V lost 6 bases to trimming and J lost 7 bases; unmatched junction nucleotides: 7. This CDR3 is 14 amino acids long. Germline values: CDR1 MNHEY, CDR2 SMNVEV (reference sequence).